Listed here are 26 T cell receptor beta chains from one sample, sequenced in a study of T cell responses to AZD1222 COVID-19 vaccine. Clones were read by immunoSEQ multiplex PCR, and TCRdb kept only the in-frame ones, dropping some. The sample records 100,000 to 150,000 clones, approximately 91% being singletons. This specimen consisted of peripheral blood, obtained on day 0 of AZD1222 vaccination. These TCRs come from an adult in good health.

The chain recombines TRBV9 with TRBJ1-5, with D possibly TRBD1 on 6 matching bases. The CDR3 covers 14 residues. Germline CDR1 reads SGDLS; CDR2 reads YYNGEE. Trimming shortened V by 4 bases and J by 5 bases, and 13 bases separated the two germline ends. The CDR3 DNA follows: TGTGCCAGCAGCTCGGGGGGCCCTTATCAGCCCCAGCATTTT. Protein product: CASSSGGPYQPQHF.

The CDR3 region has the DNA TGTGCCAGCTCCCACGGTTGGCCCAACACCGGGGAGCTGTTTTTT. It encodes CASSHGWPNTGELFF. The chain joins TRBV18 to TRBJ2-2; D is ambiguous. Trimming shortened V by 6 bases and J by 2 bases, and 13 bases separated the two germline ends. There are 15 residues in the CDR3. The germline CDR1 and CDR2 sequences are KGHSH and LQKENI. The full variable domain, in which reference TRBV18 and TRBJ2-2 provide the parts outside the CDR3, is NAGVMQNPRHLVRRRGQEARLRCSPMKGHSHVYWYRQLPEEGLKFMVYLQKENIIDESGMPKERFSAEFPKEGPSILRIQQVVRGDSAAYFCASSHGWPNTGELFFGEGSRLTVL.

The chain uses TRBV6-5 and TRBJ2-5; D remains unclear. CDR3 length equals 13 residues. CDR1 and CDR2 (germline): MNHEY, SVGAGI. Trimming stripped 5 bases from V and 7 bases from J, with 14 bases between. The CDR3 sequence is CASSLGFSGTQYF. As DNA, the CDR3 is TGTGCCAGCAGTCTAGGTTTTTCGGGGACCCAGTACTTC.

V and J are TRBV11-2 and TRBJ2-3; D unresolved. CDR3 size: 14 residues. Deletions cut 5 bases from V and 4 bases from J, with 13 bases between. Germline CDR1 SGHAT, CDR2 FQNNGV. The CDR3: CASSPTSGSDTQYF. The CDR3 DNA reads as TGTGCCAGCAGCCCCACCTCGGGCTCAGATACGCAGTATTTT.

The CDR3 loop is CASSTDSSYEQYF. The CDR3 bases are TGTGCCAGCAGCACGGACAGCTCCTACGAGCAGTACTTC. The chain combines TRBV27 with TRBJ2-7, with a weak D call TRBD1 (6 bases). The CDR3 is 13 amino acids. Deletions cut 6 bases from V and 0 bases from J, with 9 bases between. CDR1 MNHEY and CDR2 SMNVEV come from the germline V gene (reference sequence).

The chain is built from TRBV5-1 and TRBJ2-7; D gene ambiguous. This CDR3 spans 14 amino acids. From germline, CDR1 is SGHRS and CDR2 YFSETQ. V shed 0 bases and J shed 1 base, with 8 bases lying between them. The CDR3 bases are TGCGCCAGCAGCTTGGGGACGGATTCCTACGAGCAGTACTTC. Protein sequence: CASSLGTDSYEQYF.

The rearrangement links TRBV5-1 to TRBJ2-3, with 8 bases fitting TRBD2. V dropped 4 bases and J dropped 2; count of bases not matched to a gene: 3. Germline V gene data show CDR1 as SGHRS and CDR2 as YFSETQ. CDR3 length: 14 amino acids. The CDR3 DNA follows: TGCGCCAGCAGCACGCGGGGGGTCACAGATACGCAGTATTTT. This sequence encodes CASSTRGVTDTQYF.

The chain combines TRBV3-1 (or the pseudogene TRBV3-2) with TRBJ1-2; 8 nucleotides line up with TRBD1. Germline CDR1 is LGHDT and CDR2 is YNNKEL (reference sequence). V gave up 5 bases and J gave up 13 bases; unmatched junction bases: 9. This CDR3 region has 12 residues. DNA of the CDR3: TGTGCCAGCAGCTCCGGGACAGGCCACGCCACCTTC. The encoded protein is CASSSGTGHATF.

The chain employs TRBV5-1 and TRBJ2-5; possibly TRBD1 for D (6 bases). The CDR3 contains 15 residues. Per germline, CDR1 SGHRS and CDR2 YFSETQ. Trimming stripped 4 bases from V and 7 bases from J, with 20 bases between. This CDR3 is CASSTVGQTDGTQYF. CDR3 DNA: TGCGCCAGCAGCACGGTCGGACAGACCGACGGGACCCAGTACTTC.

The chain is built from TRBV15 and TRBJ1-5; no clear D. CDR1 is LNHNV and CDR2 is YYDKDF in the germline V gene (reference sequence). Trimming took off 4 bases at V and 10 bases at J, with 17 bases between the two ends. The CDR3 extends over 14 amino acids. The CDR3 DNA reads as TGTGCCACCAGCAAGCGCGAACAAGTGGCCCCCCAGCATTTT. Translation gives CATSKREQVAPQHF.

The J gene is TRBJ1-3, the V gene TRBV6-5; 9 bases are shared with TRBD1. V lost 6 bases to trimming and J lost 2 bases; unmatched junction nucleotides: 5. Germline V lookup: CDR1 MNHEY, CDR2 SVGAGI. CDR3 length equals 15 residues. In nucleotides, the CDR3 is TGTGCCAGCAGATTTACAGGGGGCACTGGAAACACCATATATTTT. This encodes CASRFTGGTGNTIYF.

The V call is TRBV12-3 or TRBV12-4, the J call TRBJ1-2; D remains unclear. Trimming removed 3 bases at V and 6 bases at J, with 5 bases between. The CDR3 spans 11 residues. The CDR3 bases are TGTGCCAGCAGTTTCTTCAATGGCTACACCTTC. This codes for CASSFFNGYTF.

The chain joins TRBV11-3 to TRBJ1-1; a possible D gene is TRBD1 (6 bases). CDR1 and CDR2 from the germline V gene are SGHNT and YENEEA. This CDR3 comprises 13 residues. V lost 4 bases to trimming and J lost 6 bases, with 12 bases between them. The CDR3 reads CASSSGGQPEAFF. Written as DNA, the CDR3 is TGTGCCAGCAGCTCCGGCGGACAGCCTGAAGCTTTCTTT.

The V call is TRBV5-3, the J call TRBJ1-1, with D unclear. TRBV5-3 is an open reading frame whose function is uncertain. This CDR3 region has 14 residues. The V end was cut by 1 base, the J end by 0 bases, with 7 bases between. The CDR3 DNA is TGTGCCAGAAGCTTGCCGTCAATGAACACTGAAGCTTTCTTT. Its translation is CARSLPSMNTEAFF.

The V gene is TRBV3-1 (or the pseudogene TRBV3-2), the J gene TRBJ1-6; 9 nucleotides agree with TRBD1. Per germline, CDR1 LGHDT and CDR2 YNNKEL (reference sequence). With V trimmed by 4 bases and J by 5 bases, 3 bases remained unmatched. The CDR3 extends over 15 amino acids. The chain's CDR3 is CASSPTGGNNSPLHF. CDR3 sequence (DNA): TGTGCCAGCAGCCCGACAGGGGGAAATAATTCACCCCTCCACTTT.

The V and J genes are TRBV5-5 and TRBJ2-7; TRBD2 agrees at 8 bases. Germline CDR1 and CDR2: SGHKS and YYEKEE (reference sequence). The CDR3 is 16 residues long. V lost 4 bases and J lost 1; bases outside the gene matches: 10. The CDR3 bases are TGTGCCAGCAGCCCCCGGGGAGCGGGGGTTTCCTACGAGCAGTACTTC. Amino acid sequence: CASSPRGAGVSYEQYF.

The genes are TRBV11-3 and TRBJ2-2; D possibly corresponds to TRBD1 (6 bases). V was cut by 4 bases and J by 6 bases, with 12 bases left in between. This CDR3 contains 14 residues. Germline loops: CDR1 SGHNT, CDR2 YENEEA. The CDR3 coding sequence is TGTGCCAGCAGCTCAGTCAGGGGACCCGGGGAGCTGTTTTTT. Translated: CASSSVRGPGELFF.

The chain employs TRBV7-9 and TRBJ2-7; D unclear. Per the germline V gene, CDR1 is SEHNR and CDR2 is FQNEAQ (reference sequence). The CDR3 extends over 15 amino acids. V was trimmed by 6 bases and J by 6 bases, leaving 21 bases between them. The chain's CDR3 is CASSPEAPYSGEQYF. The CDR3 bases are TGTGCCAGCAGTCCAGAGGCGCCCTATTCTGGCGAGCAGTACTTC.

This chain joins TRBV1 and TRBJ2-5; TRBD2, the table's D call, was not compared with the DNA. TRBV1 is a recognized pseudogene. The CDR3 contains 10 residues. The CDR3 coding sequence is TGCACCAGCAGCCCTACGACCCAGTACTTC. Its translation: CTSSPTTQYF.

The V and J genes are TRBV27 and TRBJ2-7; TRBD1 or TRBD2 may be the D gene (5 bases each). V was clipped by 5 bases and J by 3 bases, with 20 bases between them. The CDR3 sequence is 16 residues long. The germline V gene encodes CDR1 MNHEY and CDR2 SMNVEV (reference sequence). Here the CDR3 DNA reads TGTGCCAGCAGTCTTACATCGGGGCTTCTTAGCTACGAGCAGTACTTC. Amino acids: CASSLTSGLLSYEQYF.

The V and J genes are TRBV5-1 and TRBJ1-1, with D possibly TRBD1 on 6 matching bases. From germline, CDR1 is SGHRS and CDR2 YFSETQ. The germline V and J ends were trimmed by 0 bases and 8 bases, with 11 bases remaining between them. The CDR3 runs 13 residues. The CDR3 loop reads CASSLASTGEAFF. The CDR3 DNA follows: TGCGCCAGCAGCTTGGCTTCAACAGGGGAAGCTTTCTTT.

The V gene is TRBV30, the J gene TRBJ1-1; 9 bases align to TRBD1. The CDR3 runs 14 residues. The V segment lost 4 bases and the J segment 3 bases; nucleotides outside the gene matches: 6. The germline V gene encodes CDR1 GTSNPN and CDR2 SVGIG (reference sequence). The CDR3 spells CAWIFRDRDTEAFF. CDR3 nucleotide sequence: TGTGCCTGGATTTTCCGGGACAGGGACACTGAAGCTTTCTTT.

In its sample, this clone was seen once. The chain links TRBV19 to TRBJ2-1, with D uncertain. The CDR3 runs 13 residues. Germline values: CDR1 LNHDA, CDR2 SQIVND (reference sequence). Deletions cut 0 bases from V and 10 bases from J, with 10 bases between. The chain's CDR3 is CASSIELGREQFF. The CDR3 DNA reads TGTGCCAGTAGTATAGAGTTGGGTAGGGAGCAGTTCTTC. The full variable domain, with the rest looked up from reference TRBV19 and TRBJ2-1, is DGGITQSPKYLFRKEGQNVTLSCEQNLNHDAMYWYRQDPGQGLRLIYYSQIVNDFQKGDIAEGYSVSREKKESFPLTVTSAQKNPTAFYLCASSIELGREQFFGPGTRLTVL.

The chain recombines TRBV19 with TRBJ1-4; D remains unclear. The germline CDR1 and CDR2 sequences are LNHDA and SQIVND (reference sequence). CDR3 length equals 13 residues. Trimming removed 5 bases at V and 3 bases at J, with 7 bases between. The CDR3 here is CASSGGANEKLFF. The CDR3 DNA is TGTGCCAGTAGTGGTGGGGCTAATGAAAAACTGTTTTTT.

Here the CDR3 DNA reads TGTGCCAGCAGCCCACCAAGGGGGGACTATGGCTACACCTTC. It specifies CASSPPRGDYGYTF. The chain recombines TRBV9 with TRBJ1-2; weak D call: TRBD1 (6 bases). V shed 4 bases and J shed 3 bases, with 13 bases lying between them. The CDR3 consists of 14 residues. Germline CDR1 reads SGDLS; CDR2 reads YYNGEE.

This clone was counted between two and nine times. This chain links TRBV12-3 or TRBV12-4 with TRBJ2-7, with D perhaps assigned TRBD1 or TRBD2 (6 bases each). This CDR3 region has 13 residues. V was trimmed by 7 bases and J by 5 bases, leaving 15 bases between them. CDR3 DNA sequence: TGTGCCAGCACCGATGGGGGGCGCGACGAGCAGTACTTC. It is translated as CASTDGGRDEQYF.